This T cell receptor (beta chain) was observed in a study of T cell responses to AZD1222 COVID-19 vaccine. This clone has only one observation. The repertoire was sequenced with immunoSEQ multiplex PCR; TCRdb's copy has only in-frame clones and lacks some. This table has 150,000 to 200,000 clones, about 95% appearing once. CDR1 SGHRS and CDR2 YFSETQ come from the germline V gene. V was shortened by 0 bases and J by 1 base, with 7 bases between the two germline ends. The CDR3 runs 14 residues. This chain uses TRBV5-1 with TRBJ1-2; no definite D call. This TCR derives from an adult in good health. The sequencing here drew on peripheral blood, taken on day 0 of AZD1222 vaccination. The CDR3 bases are TGCGCCAGCAGCTTGGAGGGCCGTAACTATGGCTACACCTTC. This gives the protein CASSLEGRNYGYTF.